The rows below give T cell receptor beta chains drawn from one sample of a study of blood T cell repertoires in COVID-19. Profiling relied on immunoSEQ multiplex PCR, and the TCRdb table lists in-frame clones only, not all of them. The data hold 60,000 to 90,000 clones, with 65% to 85% observed a single time. The sequencing sample was made of peripheral blood. These receptors originate from a man in his sixties with active or convalescent COVID-19. CDR3s include the opening cysteine and the closing phenylalanine or tryptophan. For some rows the clone size is stated as once, few or many, or as a class when expanded; others skip it.

size,J,V,CDR3
-,TRBJ2-5,TRBV5-6,CASSFFPRGAGETQYF
-,TRBJ2-5,TRBV19,CASSTAGREWETQYF
-,TRBJ2-3,TRBV5-1,CASSLRLGLEATDTQYF
-,TRBJ1-4,TRBV12-3/TRBV12-4,CASSLQVEKLFF
few,TRBJ2-2,TRBV5-8,CASSLGGNTGELFF
-,TRBJ1-5,TRBV10-3,CAISQTGVGNQPQHF
-,TRBJ2-2,TRBV3-1/TRBV3-2,CASSQEDAGILNSGELFF
-,TRBJ1-2,TRBV7-9,CASSLAGAESYGYTF
-,TRBJ1-1,TRBV4-1,CASSQVGARGTEAFF
-,TRBJ2-2,TRBV5-1,CASSAGIHTGELFF
few,TRBJ1-2,TRBV3-1/TRBV3-2,CASSQERGYYGYTF
-,TRBJ2-7,TRBV18,CASSPPDRATSSYEQYF
once,TRBJ1-1,TRBV7-3,CASSLTLRAEAFF
-,TRBJ2-3,TRBV7-9,CASSLTSGGLATQYF
few,TRBJ1-2,TRBV5-1,CASSLGQLSGYDYGYTF
-,TRBJ1-1,TRBV5-1,CASSVGTSNTEAFF
-,TRBJ2-2,TRBV9,CASSHSKMNTGELFF
-,TRBJ1-2,TRBV18,CASSPRDRAGGYTF
once,TRBJ1-1,TRBV7-9,CASSEQNMNTEAFF
-,TRBJ1-5,TRBV27,CASSPTQGSNQPQHF
-,TRBJ1-1,TRBV3-1/TRBV3-2,CASSQERGGTEAFF
few,TRBJ1-5,TRBV7-9,CASNQGGQPQHF
-,TRBJ1-5,TRBV6-2/TRBV6-3,CASSDRVVGNQPQHF
-,TRBJ2-7,TRBV12-5,CASGFAPASYEQYF
few,TRBJ2-7,TRBV10-3,CAISESTGGSYEQYF
-,TRBJ1-2,TRBV29-1,CSVGGDRAFGYTF
-,TRBJ1-2,TRBV14,CASSRLGGGFGGYTF
-,TRBJ1-1,TRBV27,CASRETGTWTEAFF
few,TRBJ2-2,TRBV10-3,CAIEPDRGRGGAGELFF
-,TRBJ2-3,TRBV2,CASSASGQGAQYF
-,TRBJ1-4,TRBV7-8,CASSPPGTVNEKLFF
-,TRBJ1-1,TRBV7-9,CASSLVGGQGGAEAFF
-,TRBJ2-7,TRBV5-6,CASRPGQTYEQYF
-,TRBJ1-4,TRBV18,CASSPNRGPGNEKLFF
-,TRBJ1-3,TRBV5-6,CASSWRRDLSGNTIYF
-,TRBJ1-5,TRBV30,CAWRGLPGEPQHF
-,TRBJ1-1,TRBV18,CASSPSNRGLYTEAFF
-,TRBJ1-1,TRBV6-2/TRBV6-3,CASSDWDTSNTEAFF
few,TRBJ1-1,TRBV27,CASSLQAFF